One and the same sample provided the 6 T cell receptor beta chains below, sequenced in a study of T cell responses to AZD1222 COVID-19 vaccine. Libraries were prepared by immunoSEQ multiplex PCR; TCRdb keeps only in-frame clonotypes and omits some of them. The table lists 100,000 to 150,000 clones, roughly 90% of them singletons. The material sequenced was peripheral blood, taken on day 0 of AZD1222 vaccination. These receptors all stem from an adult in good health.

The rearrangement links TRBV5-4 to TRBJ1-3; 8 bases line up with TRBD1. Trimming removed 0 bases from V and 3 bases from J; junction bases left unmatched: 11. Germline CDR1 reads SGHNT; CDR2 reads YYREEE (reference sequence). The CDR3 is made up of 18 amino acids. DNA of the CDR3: TGTGCCAGCAGCTTGGGTAGTACAGGGGGATGGAATGGAAACACCATATATTTT. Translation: CASSLGSTGGWNGNTIYF.

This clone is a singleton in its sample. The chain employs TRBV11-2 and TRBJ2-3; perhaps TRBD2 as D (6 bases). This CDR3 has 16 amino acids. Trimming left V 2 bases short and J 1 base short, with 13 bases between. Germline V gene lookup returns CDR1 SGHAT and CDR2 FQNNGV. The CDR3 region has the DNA TGTGCCAGCAGCTTATTTGGGCGGGACCGCACAGATACGCAGTATTTT. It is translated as CASSLFGRDRTDTQYF.

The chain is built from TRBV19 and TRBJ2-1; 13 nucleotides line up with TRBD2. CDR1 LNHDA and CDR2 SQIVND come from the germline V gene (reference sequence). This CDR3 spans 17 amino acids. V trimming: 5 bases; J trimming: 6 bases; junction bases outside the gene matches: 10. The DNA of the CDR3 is TGTGCCAGTAGTCTCTCGGGACTAGCGGGAACCCTCAATGAGCAGTTCTTC. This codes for CASSLSGLAGTLNEQFF.

The CDR3 DNA reads as TGTGCCAGCAGCTTACCTAGGGGGACTAGCGGGAACTACGAGCAGTACTTC. Its translation is CASSLPRGTSGNYEQYF. The chain carries TRBV7-2 and TRBJ2-7; 13 nucleotides agree with TRBD2. The CDR3 length is 17 residues. Germline CDR1 and CDR2: SGHTA and FQGNSA. Unmatched junction bases numbered 7, after V lost 2 bases and J lost 3 bases.

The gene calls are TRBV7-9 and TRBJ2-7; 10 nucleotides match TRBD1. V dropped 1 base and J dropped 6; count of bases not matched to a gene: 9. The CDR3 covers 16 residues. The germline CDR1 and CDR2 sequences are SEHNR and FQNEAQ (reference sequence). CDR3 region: CASSLEPGQGNREQYF. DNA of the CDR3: TGTGCCAGCAGCTTAGAGCCGGGACAGGGGAATCGCGAGCAGTACTTC.

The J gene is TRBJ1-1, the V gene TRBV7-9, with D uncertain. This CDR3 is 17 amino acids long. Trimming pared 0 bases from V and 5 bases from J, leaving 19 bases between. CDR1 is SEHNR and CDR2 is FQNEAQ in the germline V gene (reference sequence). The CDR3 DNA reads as TGTGCCAGCAGCTTAGCGCCGGAGGCGGCACTGGGGACTGAAGCTTTCTTT. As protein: CASSLAPEAALGTEAFF.